This T cell receptor (beta chain) was found in a study of regulatory T cells in long-lasting Graves disease. Time point in this sample: persistent/refractory GD, antithyroid drugs over 5 years with positive TRAb. Following extraction of RNA from PBMCs, that RNA was used to make the TCR library. The sample holds a few counts of this clonotype. Relying on iRepertoire HTBI primers and Arm-PCR of CDR3 regions, the team built TCR beta libraries. TCRdb reanalysed the multiplex PCR reads using MiXCR and keeps one entry per CDR3 protein. The sample contains 450,000 or so distinct CDR3 sequences, under 25% of which appear only once. Germline V lookup: CDR1 LNHDA, CDR2 SQIVND (reference sequence). The V end lost 7 bases, the J end lost 2 bases, and 11 bases lay between the germline ends. The CDR3 has 13 amino acids.

V usage is TRBV19 and J usage is TRBJ1-1, with D uncertain. The specimen comprised peripheral blood mononuclear cells (PBMCs), sampled when the disease was refractory, from a patient treated with antithyroid drugs. This TCR was recovered from a female donor with Graves disease. CDR3 sequence reads: CASTGRKNTEAFF. CDR3 in DNA: TGTGCCAGTACGGGCAGGAAAAACACTGAAGCTTTCTTT.